This T cell receptor (beta chain) was sequenced during a study of blood T cells in healthy people across ages. Study-level findings and limits: Because donor CMV status was unknown, expanded clonotype changes were possibly confounded.

The donors, aged 6 to 90, were healthy Caucasians from Russia. The CDR3 extends over 14 amino acids. CDR1 and CDR2 (germline): MNHNY, SVGAGI (reference sequence). A sample-barcoded 5' primer and a J-beta primer mix were used in a second PCR of about 6 to 11 cycles. TCRdb re-derived calls from the 5' RACE reads in MiXCR, one entry per CDR3 protein. The data contain 790,000 or so distinct CDR3 sequences, roughly three fifths of them seen just once; the ten biggest clones take up about a quarter. Notes on this clonotype: What it recognizes is unknown. This may be a read error, as it is one base from a much larger clone.

This chain joins TRBV6-6 and TRBJ1-2; a weak D match, TRBD1 (6 bases). The receptor was derived from a man in his forties in good health. Sequenced material: blood. CDR3 DNA sequence: TGTGCCGGCAGTACCTCAGGGGTAAAGCACGGCTACACCTTC. Residues: CAGSTSGVKHGYTF.